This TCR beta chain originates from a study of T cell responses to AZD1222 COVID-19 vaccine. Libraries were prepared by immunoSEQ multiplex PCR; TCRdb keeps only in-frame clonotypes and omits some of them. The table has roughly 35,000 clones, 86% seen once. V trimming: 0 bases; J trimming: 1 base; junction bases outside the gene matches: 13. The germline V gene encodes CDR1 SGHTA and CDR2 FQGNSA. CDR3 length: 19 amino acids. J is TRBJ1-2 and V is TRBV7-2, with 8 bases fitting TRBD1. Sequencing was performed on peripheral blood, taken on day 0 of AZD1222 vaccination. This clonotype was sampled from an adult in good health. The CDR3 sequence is CASSLAPLGQGPFNYGYTF. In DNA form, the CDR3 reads TGTGCCAGCAGCTTAGCCCCTCTCGGACAGGGTCCCTTTAACTATGGCTACACCTTC.